The sequence of this TCR beta chain was determined in a study of T cell changes during pregnancy in multiple sclerosis. Assay used: immunoSEQ multiplex PCR; TCRdb lists only in-frame clones, some missing. The sample records tens of thousands of clones, over 80% being singletons. V was clipped by 0 bases and J by 1 base, with 15 bases between them. Germline values: CDR1 MNHNS, CDR2 SASEGT. There are 17 residues in the CDR3. Specimen: CD8+ T cells from peripheral blood mononuclear cells, collected before pregnancy. The rearrangement uses TRBV6-1 and TRBJ1-1, with a tentative D call TRBD1 (5 bases). The TCR sequence derives from a female donor with multiple sclerosis, enrolled in a pregnancy study. The CDR3 nucleotides read TGTGCCAGCAGTGAAGCAGTTTTTACAGGACCGAACACTGAAGCTTTCTTT. This translates into CASSEAVFTGPNTEAFF.